One and the same sample provided the 14 T cell receptor beta chains below, sequenced in a study of regulatory T cells in long-lasting Graves disease. The TCR beta library used iRepertoire HTBI primers with Arm-PCR amplification of CDR3. TCRdb re-analysed the multiplex PCR reads in MiXCR, keeping a single row per CDR3 protein. The sample includes 350,000 to 400,000 distinct CDR3 sequences, roughly a sixth seen only once; the top ten take 22%. Time point reported: newly diagnosed GD, antithyroid drugs for less than 3 months. After RNA was extracted from PBMCs, the TCR library was made from it. Sequenced here: peripheral blood mononuclear cells (PBMCs), sampled at new diagnosis, from a patient treated with antithyroid drugs. These receptors all stem from a female donor with Graves disease.

Ten or more counts support this clonotype. V gene TRBV30 combines with J gene TRBJ2-5, with D maybe TRBD1 (8 bases). In germline, CDR1 is GTSNPN, CDR2 SVGIG (reference sequence). The germline V and J ends were trimmed by 1 base and 3 bases, with 12 bases remaining between them. The CDR3 totals 14 residues. CDR3 DNA sequence: TGTGCCTGGAGTGGACAGGGGAGGGAAGAGACCCAGTACTTC. Amino acids: CAWSGQGREETQYF. Filled out from reference TRBV30 and TRBJ2-5, the complete variable domain reads SQTIHQWPATLVQPVGSPLSLECTVEGTSNPNLYWYRQAAGRGLQLLFYSVGIGQISSEVPQNLSASRPQDRQFILSSKKLLLSDSGFYLCAWSGQGREETQYFGPGTRLLVL.

This clonotype was observed at least ten times. The chain employs TRBV28 and TRBJ2-7; the match to TRBD2 covers 15 bases. The germline CDR1 and CDR2 sequences are MDHEN and SYDVKM. The CDR3 sequence is 18 residues long. J was trimmed by 5 bases and V by 6 bases; bases with no gene match: 14. The CDR3 here is CASRGGTSGGRGVNEQYF. The CDR3 coding sequence is TGTGCCAGCAGGGGAGGGACTAGCGGGGGGAGGGGTGTCAACGAGCAGTACTTC.

This clonotype was found many times. The genes are TRBV3-1 and TRBJ2-1; 7 bases align to TRBD2. The ends lost 2 bases at V and 2 bases at J; junction bases unmatched: 12. The length of the CDR3 is 18 residues. Germline CDR1 and CDR2: LGHDT and YNNKEL (reference sequence). The CDR3 DNA reads TGTGCCAGCAGCCAAATCCTTTTGCGGGGGTATACCTACAATGAGCAGTTCTTC. It encodes CASSQILLRGYTYNEQFF.

This clonotype was picked up many times. The rearrangement uses TRBV24-1 and TRBJ2-1; TRBD1 is a possible D gene (6 bases). This CDR3 has 13 amino acids. V lost 12 bases to trimming and J lost 3 bases, with 14 bases between them. In germline, CDR1 is KGHDR, CDR2 SFDVKD. CDR3 residues: CASSPTGYNEQFF. DNA of the CDR3: TGTGCCTCTTCCCCGACAGGCTACAATGAGCAGTTCTTC.

The chain combines TRBV7-8 with TRBJ1-4; 11 nucleotides match TRBD1. Trimming removed 1 base from V and 7 bases from J; junction bases left unmatched: 5. The germline V gene has CDR1 SGHVS and CDR2 FQNEAQ. The CDR3 runs 16 residues. CDR3 loop: CASSLGPGTGGEKLFF. In DNA form, the CDR3 reads TGTGCCAGCAGCTTAGGGCCCGGGACAGGGGGTGAAAAACTGTTTTTT.

This clonotype occurred many times. The V gene is TRBV6-2 or TRBV6-3, the J gene TRBJ2-7, with D perhaps matching TRBD1 (5 bases). The V gene lost 2 bases and the J gene lost 2 bases, with 13 bases spanning the gap. Per germline, CDR1 MNHEY and CDR2 SVGEGT. The CDR3 sequence is 15 residues long. CDR3 nucleotides: TGTGCCAGCAGTTACGAGACAGCGATGGCCTACGAGCAGTACTTC. Encoded protein: CASSYETAMAYEQYF.

This clonotype was counted between two and nine times. The chain joins TRBV12-3 or TRBV12-4 to TRBJ2-6; D uncertain. Deletions cut 3 bases from V and 0 bases from J, with 9 bases between. The CDR3 totals 16 residues. Here the CDR3 DNA reads TGTGCCAGCAGTTTGGGCATTCGCTCTGGGGCCAACGTCCTGACTTTC. Its translation: CASSLGIRSGANVLTF.

This clonotype was recorded at least ten times. Here the CDR3 DNA reads TGTGCCACCCGCGGGGCAACGAACACTGAAGCTTTCTTT. Its protein is CATRGATNTEAFF. The chain recombines TRBV10-3 with TRBJ1-1; maybe TRBD1 (5 bases). The CDR3 sequence is 13 residues long. Germline V gene lookup returns CDR1 ENHRY and CDR2 SYGVKD. V lost 10 bases, J lost 1 base, and 13 bases lay in between.

The chain employs TRBV4-2 and TRBJ2-1; D not resolved. V was trimmed by 0 bases and J by 10 bases, leaving 13 bases between them. Germline CDR1 LGHNA, CDR2 YNFKEQ. The length of the CDR3 is 14 residues. The CDR3 loop is CASSQEVATQEQFF. DNA for the CDR3: TGTGCCAGCAGCCAAGAAGTGGCCACTCAGGAGCAGTTCTTC.

In this sample, this clonotype turned up many times. In DNA form, the CDR3 reads TGTGCCACCATCCCCGGTAAAGGACAGGGTCGATATGGCTACACCTTC. Its translation is CATIPGKGQGRYGYTF. J is TRBJ1-2 and V is TRBV15, with TRBD1 identical over 8 bases. V lost 7 bases to trimming and J lost 5 bases; unmatched junction nucleotides: 15. The CDR3 has 16 residues. Germline CDR1 is LNHNV and CDR2 is YYDKDF (reference sequence).

This clonotype was observed at least ten times. This chain joins TRBV27 and TRBJ2-7; D remains unclear. Germline CDR1 reads MNHEY; CDR2 reads SMNVEV (reference sequence). V lost 0 bases and J lost 0, with 9 bases in between. This CDR3 is 15 amino acids long. CDR3 sequence: CASSLSVQSSYEQYF. The CDR3, as DNA: TGTGCCAGCAGTTTATCGGTTCAAAGCTCCTACGAGCAGTACTTC.

The V gene is TRBV6-5, the J gene TRBJ1-1; 7 bases agree with TRBD1. CDR3 size: 15 residues. V gave up 2 bases and J gave up 2 bases; unmatched junction bases: 5. Germline V gives CDR1 MNHEY, CDR2 SVGAGI. The CDR3 loop reads CASSYGTVKNTEAFF. The CDR3 bases are TGTGCCAGCAGTTACGGGACAGTGAAAAACACTGAAGCTTTCTTT.

This clonotype was observed at least ten times. The chain combines TRBV27 with TRBJ2-5; 9 bases agree with TRBD1. The CDR3 is 14 amino acids. The germline V gene has CDR1 MNHEY and CDR2 SMNVEV (reference sequence). The junction had 7 bases not matched to a gene; V was cut back by 6 bases and J by 5 bases. The CDR3 nucleotides are TGTGCCAGCAGGCCCGGGACAGGGTGGGAGACCCAGTACTTC. The encoded protein is CASRPGTGWETQYF.

This clonotype was seen repeatedly, ten times or more. The chain has TRBV27 and TRBJ2-2; TRBD1 aligns across 11 bases. V shed 9 bases and J 7 bases; nucleotides not matched to a gene: 10. Germline lookup yields CDR1 MNHEY and CDR2 SMNVEV (reference sequence). The length of the CDR3 is 15 residues. The CDR3 DNA sequence: TGTGCCAGAGTATTGGACAGGGGGCAGTTCGGGGAGCTGTTTTTT. Protein product: CARVLDRGQFGELFF.